Sequencing of this T cell receptor beta chain was carried out in a study of Tregs in tolerant kidney transplant recipients. Clones were read by immunoSEQ multiplex PCR, and TCRdb kept only the in-frame ones, dropping some. The repertoire includes approximately 99,000 clones, nearly 90% of them detected once, and approximately 0.35% sits in the top ten. V was trimmed by 0 bases and J by 5 bases, leaving 9 bases between them. Germline CDR1 reads SGHNT; CDR2 reads YYREEE (reference sequence). This CDR3 is built from 14 residues. Sequences were derived from CD4+ T cells from blood, sampled before the transplant. The V gene is TRBV5-4, the J gene TRBJ1-5; weak D call: TRBD1 (5 bases). This TCR was sampled from a human donor who received a combined kidney and bone marrow transplant. CDR3 DNA: TGTGCCAGCAGCTTGGGGGGCACGGATCAGCCCCAGCATTTT. Translated, it gives CASSLGGTDQPQHF.